These 18 T cell receptor beta chains were all obtained from the same sample, sequenced in a study of molecular identifiers for immune sequencing clone quantification. MiXCR, applied by TCRdb to the PCR reads, yields one record per CDR3 protein. The table lists approximately 680,000 distinct CDR3 sequences, 25% of them singletons, with roughly 0.83% in the top ten. The sample was naive CD8+ T cells from blood, with Jurkat cell RNA spiked in. The subset: FACS-sorted CD8+CD4-CCR7+CD45RA+ naive T cells. The receptors derive from a human donor in good health. Some libraries in this study had Jurkat cell RNA spiked in.

This clonotype has more than one count but fewer than ten. The chain uses TRBV27 and TRBJ2-1; D tentatively reads TRBD1 or TRBD2 (6 bases each). Germline CDR1 and CDR2: MNHEY and SMNVEV (reference sequence). The CDR3 extends over 15 amino acids. V was clipped by 2 bases and J by 4 bases, with 12 bases between them. The DNA of the CDR3 is TGTGCCAGCAGTTTAGGGGGGCCCCGATACAATGAGCAGTTCTTC. This gives the protein CASSLGGPRYNEQFF.

This clonotype was seen at least ten times. This chain connects TRBV7-2 to TRBJ2-7; D gene uncertain. The germline V gene encodes CDR1 SGHTA and CDR2 FQGNSA. V dropped 1 base and J dropped 5 bases, with 15 bases sitting between them. This CDR3 spans 15 amino acids. The CDR3 spells CASSLGQWSVDEQYF. CDR3 nucleotide sequence: TGTGCCAGCAGCTTAGGCCAGTGGAGTGTTGACGAGCAGTACTTC.

This clonotype was recorded many times. The V gene is TRBV29-1, the J gene TRBJ2-1; TRBD2 agrees at 13 bases. This CDR3 region has 16 residues. The V gene's germline CDR1 is SQVTM and CDR2 ANQGSEA. In DNA form, the CDR3 reads TGCAGTCCCTGGGGACTAGCGGGAATCTCCTACAATGAGCAGTTCTTC. This translates into CSPWGLAGISYNEQFF.

V usage is TRBV6-5 and J usage is TRBJ2-1, with 13 positions matching TRBD2. The CDR3 has 15 residues. The J segment lost 7 bases and the V segment lost 6 bases, leaving 6 bases of the junction unmatched. CDR1 is MNHEY and CDR2 is SVGAGI in the germline V gene. The CDR3 here is CASRVGLAGVNEQFF. Here the CDR3 DNA reads TGTGCCAGCAGGGTAGGACTAGCGGGAGTTAATGAGCAGTTCTTC.

The rearrangement uses TRBV30 and TRBJ1-1; D not certain. Germline-derived CDR1 and CDR2 are GTSNPN and SVGIG (reference sequence). The CDR3 totals 10 residues. With 0 bases removed from V and 8 bases from J, the gap between germline ends came to 4 bases. The CDR3 DNA sequence: TGTGCCTGGAGTGTAGGGGAAGCTTTCTTT. Translated: CAWSVGEAFF.

This clonotype was seen many times. A read error is possible here, since a much larger clone lies one base away. The chain combines TRBV5-1 with TRBJ2-7, with 8 bases fitting TRBD1. Germline trimming cut 4 bases from V and 3 bases from J; bases unmatched to any gene: 3. Germline V gives CDR1 SGHRS, CDR2 YFSETQ. This CDR3 spans 13 amino acids. CDR3 amino acids: CASSIGTGYEQYF. CDR3 DNA sequence: TGCGCCAGCAGCATCGGGACAGGCTACGAGCAGTACTTC. Full variable domain (rest looked up from reference TRBV5-1 and TRBJ2-7): KAGVTQTPRYLIKTRGQQVTLSCSPISGHRSVSWYQQTPGQGLQFLFEYFSETQRNKGNFPGRFSGRQFSNSRSEMNVSTLELGDSALYLCASSIGTGYEQYFGPGTRLTVT.

This chain connects TRBV7-2 to TRBJ2-2; 8 bases align to TRBD1. The CDR3 runs to 17 residues. V was clipped by 2 bases and J by 7 bases; unmatched bases: 12. The V gene's germline CDR1 is SGHTA and CDR2 FQGNSA. The CDR3: CASSLNPPTGAFGELFF. The CDR3 DNA is TGTGCCAGCAGCTTAAATCCCCCGACAGGGGCCTTCGGGGAGCTGTTTTTT.

Turning to this clonotype: At one end, the junction sequence differs from germline, possibly due to a read error. This chain connects TRBV28 to TRBJ1-3; D gene uncertain. CDR3 length: 12 amino acids. CDR1 is MDHEN and CDR2 is SYDVKM in the germline V gene. This CDR3 is CASGFPGNTIYF. DNA of the CDR3: TGTGCCAGCGGTTTCCCTGGGAACACCATATATTTT.

With respect to this clonotype: This sequence may be a read error, since a much larger clone differs from it by one base. This chain uses TRBV11-2 with TRBJ2-3; TRBD2 might be the D (6 bases). V lost 8 bases and J lost 0, with 12 bases in between. There are 14 residues in the CDR3. Germline lookup yields CDR1 SGHAT and CDR2 FQNNGV. The CDR3 DNA is TGTGCCAGCGAAGGAGGGGATAGCACAGATACGCAGTATTTT. Translated: CASEGGDSTDTQYF.

This clonotype turned up a few times. One end of the junction does not line up with germline, which may come from a read error. V gene TRBV4-1 combines with J gene TRBJ2-5; the D is unclear. The CDR3 totals 14 residues. Germline CDR1 is MGHRA and CDR2 is YSYEKL. The CDR3 DNA is TGCGCCAGCAACCAAGAAGGTACGCAAGAGACCCAGTACTTC. It yields the protein CASNQEGTQETQYF.

This clonotype occurred many times. This chain's CDR3 is CASSSSDEQFF. CDR3 nucleotide sequence: TGTGCCAGCAGTAGCAGTGATGAGCAGTTCTTC. This rearrangement joins TRBV12-3 or TRBV12-4 to TRBJ2-1; D is undetermined. The CDR3 runs to 11 residues. Between the trimmed V and J ends, which lost 5 bases and 8 bases, there was a span of 7 bases.

This rearrangement joins TRBV4-1 to TRBJ2-3, with D uncertain. CDR1 is MGHRA, CDR2 YSYEKL, per germline. The V end was cut by 1 base, the J end by 7 bases, with 9 bases between. This CDR3 has 13 residues. CDR3 in amino acids: CASSQVGDYTQYF. DNA of the CDR3: TGCGCCAGCAGCCAAGTCGGCGACTATACGCAGTATTTT.

The table lists this clonotype with a count of one. The chain couples TRBV27 to TRBJ2-1, with 7 bases aligning to TRBD2. The CDR3 is 14 residues long. J gave up 8 bases and V 4 bases, and 8 bases lay outside the gene matches. Germline V CDR1 and CDR2: MNHEY, SMNVEV (reference sequence). The CDR3 region is CASSSGLVSDEQFF. The CDR3, as DNA: TGTGCCAGCAGTTCCGGACTAGTGTCGGATGAGCAGTTCTTC.

The V gene is TRBV4-1, the J gene TRBJ1-2; the D is unclear. The germline V gene has CDR1 MGHRA and CDR2 YSYEKL. V lost 0 bases and J lost 2, with 7 bases in between. The CDR3 covers 14 residues. The DNA for the CDR3 is TGCGCCAGCAGCCAAGAAATGGGGAACTATGGCTACACCTTC. It codes for CASSQEMGNYGYTF.

This clonotype came up many times. V is TRBV15 and J is TRBJ2-5; no reliable D call. In germline, CDR1 is LNHNV, CDR2 YYDKDF (reference sequence). V lost 1 base and J lost 4, with 13 bases in between. CDR3 length equals 15 residues. CDR3 in amino acids: CATSRVPVVGETQYF. CDR3 sequence (DNA): TGTGCCACCAGCAGAGTTCCCGTGGTTGGAGAGACCCAGTACTTC.

The V call is TRBV18, the J call TRBJ2-7; 7 bases are shared with TRBD1. V lost 2 bases, J lost 4 bases, and 11 bases stayed unmatched. The CDR3 extends over 16 amino acids. Germline assignment: CDR1 KGHSH and CDR2 LQKENI. The CDR3 DNA reads TGTGCCAGCTCACCAGTTGACAGGGCGAGTGGGTACGAGCAGTACTTC. Protein product: CASSPVDRASGYEQYF.

This clonotype has ten or more counts. The rearrangement links TRBV20-1 to TRBJ2-7; perhaps TRBD2 as D (5 bases). The V end was cut by 6 bases, the J end by 0 bases, with 18 bases between. CDR1 and CDR2 (germline): DFQATT, SNEGSKA (reference sequence). The CDR3 runs to 15 residues. The CDR3 region is CSARAQDFSSYEQYF. The CDR3 DNA follows: TGCAGTGCCCGTGCTCAGGACTTCAGCTCCTACGAGCAGTACTTC.

The rearrangement uses TRBV11-3 and TRBJ2-5, with D uncertain. Germline CDR1 is SGHNT and CDR2 is YENEEA. The CDR3 runs to 14 residues. Trimming removed 4 bases at V and 0 bases at J, with 9 bases between. CDR3 amino acids: CASSSWQNQETQYF. As DNA, the CDR3 is TGTGCCAGCAGCTCCTGGCAGAACCAAGAGACCCAGTACTTC.